Listed here are 3 T cell receptor beta chains from one sample, sequenced in a study of molecular identifiers for immune sequencing clone quantification. A single record per CDR3 protein comes from TCRdb applying MiXCR to the PCR reads. The sample holds just over 40,000 distinct CDR3 sequences, approximately 24% seen once. Sequencing was carried out using naive CD8+ T cells from blood, with Jurkat cell RNA spiked in. This sample's subset: FACS-sorted CD8+CD4-CCR7+CD45RA+ naive T cells. The receptor set was obtained from a human donor in good health. Some libraries in this study had Jurkat cell RNA spiked in.

As for this clonotype: A read error may account for a junction end that differs from germline. In DNA form, the CDR3 reads TGTGCCAGCAGCCATGAGACGGACACAGATACGCCGTATTTT. Residues: CASSHETDTDTPYF. The chain employs TRBV3-1 and TRBJ2-3; D possibly corresponds to TRBD1 (5 bases). The CDR3 is made up of 14 amino acids. Germline CDR1 is LGHDT and CDR2 is YNNKEL (reference sequence).

This clonotype was found many times. This sequence joins TRBV2 and TRBJ2-5, with D perhaps TRBD2 (5 bases). This CDR3 region has 14 residues. Trimming took off 5 bases at V and 2 bases at J, with 12 bases between the two ends. The V gene's germline CDR1 is SNHLY and CDR2 FYNNEI. The CDR3: CASSLEPGQETQYF. CDR3 DNA sequence: TGTGCCAGCAGTTTGGAACCGGGGCAAGAGACCCAGTACTTC.

There are many counts of this clonotype. CDR3 in amino acids: CASKRLQDYTEAFF. CDR3 in DNA: TGTGCCAGTAAGCGGCTCCAGGACTACACTGAAGCTTTCTTT. This sequence joins TRBV19 and TRBJ1-1, with unresolved D. Deletions cut 7 bases from V and 3 bases from J, with 15 bases between. This CDR3 contains 14 residues. Germline V gene sequence: CDR1 LNHDA, CDR2 SQIVND (reference sequence).